These 9 T cell receptor beta chains share one sample of origin, sequenced in a study of T cells after yellow fever vaccination. TCRdb re-called the 5' RACE reads through MiXCR, storing one row per CDR3 protein. Among 500,000 to 650,000 distinct CDR3 sequences, roughly 13% were seen once, and the ten largest hold more than 12%. The starting material was PBMCs, obtained on the day of the yellow fever booster vaccination. These receptors originate from a man aged 25 to 40 who received the YFV17D yellow fever vaccine.

A few counts support this clonotype. The chain combines TRBV7-3 with TRBJ2-1, with D perhaps given as TRBD1 or TRBD2 (7 bases each). The CDR3 runs 14 residues. V was trimmed by 5 bases and J by 8 bases, leaving 16 bases between them. Germline loops: CDR1 SGHTA, CDR2 FQGTGA. CDR3 region: CASSPGGGGDEQFF. CDR3 nucleotide sequence: TGTGCCAGCAGCCCAGGGGGGGGCGGCGATGAGCAGTTCTTC.

This chain uses TRBV2 with TRBJ2-7, with 8 bases that match TRBD1. The germline CDR1 and CDR2 sequences are SNHLY and FYNNEI. J was trimmed by 2 bases and V by 7 bases; bases with no gene match: 4. The CDR3 covers 13 residues. CDR3 protein: CASNIQGAYEQYF. Here the CDR3 DNA reads TGTGCCAGCAATATACAGGGGGCCTACGAGCAGTACTTC.

This chain connects TRBV27 to TRBJ2-1; 9 bases agree with TRBD2. This CDR3 contains 14 residues. CDR1 is MNHEY, CDR2 SMNVEV, per germline (reference sequence). The trim removed 2 bases at V and 8 bases at J, leaving 4 bases unmatched. The CDR3 DNA is TGTGCCAGCAGTTTACCGTTAGCGGGAGATGAGCAGTTCTTC. Its translation: CASSLPLAGDEQFF.

CDR3 protein: CATDRDHTDTQYF. CDR3 in DNA: TGTGCCACGGACCGGGATCACACAGATACGCAGTATTTT. The chain employs TRBV12-3 or TRBV12-4 and TRBJ2-3; TRBD2 is a possible D gene (5 bases). V lost 10 bases and J 2 bases, leaving 13 bases between the germline ends. The length of the CDR3 is 13 residues.

This clonotype was seen a few times. This chain joins TRBV24-1 and TRBJ2-1; TRBD2 matches at 10 bases. Germline CDR1 and CDR2: KGHDR and SFDVKD. The CDR3 has 14 residues. Trimming took 6 bases from V and 8 from J; bases not matched to a gene: 6. CDR3: CATSRTSGEDEQFF. Written as DNA, the CDR3 is TGTGCCACCAGTCGCACTAGCGGGGAGGATGAGCAGTTCTTC.

This clonotype was detected a few times. This chain uses TRBV4-3 with TRBJ2-1, with 10 bases identical to TRBD2. The CDR3 consists of 15 residues. The junction had 4 bases not matched to a gene; V was cut back by 4 bases and J by 4 bases. Per the germline V gene, CDR1 is LGHNA and CDR2 is YSLEER. The CDR3 nucleotides are TGCGCCAGCAGCCTGCTAGCGGGAGTTTACAATGAGCAGTTCTTC. Protein: CASSLLAGVYNEQFF.

V is TRBV7-9 and J is TRBJ2-7; D is unclear. The V and J ends lost 1 base and 1 base respectively, with 17 bases between them. Looked up from germline, CDR1 is SEHNR and CDR2 is FQNEAQ (reference sequence). This CDR3 is built from 17 residues. Written as DNA, the CDR3 is TGTGCCAGCAGCTTAGAGTTCCCTCCCGCCAATTCCTACGAGCAGTACTTC. Translating it yields CASSLEFPPANSYEQYF.

This chain uses TRBV11-2 with TRBJ2-2; TRBD2 matches at 15 bases. V was clipped by 3 bases and J by 3 bases; unmatched bases: 14. The CDR3 covers 21 residues. Germline V gene lookup returns CDR1 SGHAT and CDR2 FQNNGV. CDR3 amino acids: CASSFDGLAGGVVWDTGELFF. The DNA of the CDR3 is TGTGCCAGCAGCTTTGACGGACTAGCGGGAGGGGTGGTTTGGGACACCGGGGAGCTGTTTTTT.

This clonotype was counted between two and nine times. The gene calls are TRBV20-1 and TRBJ2-7; 7 nucleotides agree with TRBD2. CDR1 and CDR2 (germline): DFQATT, SNEGSKA (reference sequence). V dropped 1 base and J dropped 2; count of bases not matched to a gene: 11. The CDR3 totals 16 residues. The CDR3 protein is CSARGWVGTTAYEQYF. In nucleotides, the CDR3 is TGCAGTGCTAGAGGTTGGGTTGGGACTACAGCCTACGAGCAGTACTTC.